The text below deals with one TCR beta chain. TCRdb keeps only in-frame clones here, not all; method: immunoSEQ multiplex PCR. Among some 34,000 clones listed, 93% were seen once. The data are from a study of T cells in tuberculosis. Germline V CDR1 and CDR2: WSHSY, SAAADI. CDR3 length equals 13 residues. V gave up 4 bases and J gave up 10 bases; unmatched junction bases: 2. Specimen: PBMCs. The clonotype was recovered from a donor between 10 and 35 years old with latent tuberculosis or without tuberculosis infection. V and J are TRBV10-2 and TRBJ1-6; TRBD1 matches 9 bases. The CDR3 here is CASSATGGSPLHF. CDR3 nucleotides: TGCGCCAGCAGTGCAACAGGGGGCTCACCCCTCCACTTT.